The entry below gives a single T cell receptor (beta chain) sequence along with its context. The antigen is undetermined. This sample stems from a study of beta chain features in type 1 diabetes. CDR1 is SGHTA and CDR2 is FQGTGA in the germline V gene. Trimming removed 8 bases at V and 0 bases at J, with 13 bases between. The length of the CDR3 is 14 residues. Reverse transcription of all isolated RNA meant that expressed TCRB transcripts were sequenced. Generated by immunoSEQ multiplex PCR, the TCRdb table keeps only in-frame clones and is missing some. The sample holds 350,000 to 400,000 clones, 10% to 15% seen once. Study observations and caveats: Among patients with Type 1 diabetes, TCRB CDR3s were moderately but significantly shorter in every one of the four CD4+ subsets. Since sequencing was performed on cDNA, cells with high TCR expression could be over-represented.

V is TRBV7-3 and J is TRBJ1-1; D is perhaps TRBD1 (6 bases). The TCR was taken from a woman between 18 and 29 years old with type 1 diabetes. The material sequenced was naive CD4+ T cells from blood. The CDR3 loop reads CASAAAGVNTEAFF. DNA of the CDR3: TGTGCCAGCGCCGCGGCAGGGGTGAACACTGAAGCTTTCTTT.